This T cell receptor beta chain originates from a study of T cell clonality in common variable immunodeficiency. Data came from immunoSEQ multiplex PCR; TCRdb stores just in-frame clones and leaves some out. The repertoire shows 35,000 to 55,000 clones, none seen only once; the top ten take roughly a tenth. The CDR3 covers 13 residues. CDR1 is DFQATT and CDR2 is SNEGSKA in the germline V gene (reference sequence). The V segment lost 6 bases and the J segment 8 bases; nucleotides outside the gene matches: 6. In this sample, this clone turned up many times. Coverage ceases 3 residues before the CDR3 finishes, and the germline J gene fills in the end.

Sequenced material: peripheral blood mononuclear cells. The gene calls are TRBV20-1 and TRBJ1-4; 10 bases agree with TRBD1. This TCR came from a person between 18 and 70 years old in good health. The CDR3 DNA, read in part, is TGCAGTGCCGAGACAGGGGGCCGGGAAAAA. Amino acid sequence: CSAETGGREK. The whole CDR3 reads CSAETGGREKLFF.